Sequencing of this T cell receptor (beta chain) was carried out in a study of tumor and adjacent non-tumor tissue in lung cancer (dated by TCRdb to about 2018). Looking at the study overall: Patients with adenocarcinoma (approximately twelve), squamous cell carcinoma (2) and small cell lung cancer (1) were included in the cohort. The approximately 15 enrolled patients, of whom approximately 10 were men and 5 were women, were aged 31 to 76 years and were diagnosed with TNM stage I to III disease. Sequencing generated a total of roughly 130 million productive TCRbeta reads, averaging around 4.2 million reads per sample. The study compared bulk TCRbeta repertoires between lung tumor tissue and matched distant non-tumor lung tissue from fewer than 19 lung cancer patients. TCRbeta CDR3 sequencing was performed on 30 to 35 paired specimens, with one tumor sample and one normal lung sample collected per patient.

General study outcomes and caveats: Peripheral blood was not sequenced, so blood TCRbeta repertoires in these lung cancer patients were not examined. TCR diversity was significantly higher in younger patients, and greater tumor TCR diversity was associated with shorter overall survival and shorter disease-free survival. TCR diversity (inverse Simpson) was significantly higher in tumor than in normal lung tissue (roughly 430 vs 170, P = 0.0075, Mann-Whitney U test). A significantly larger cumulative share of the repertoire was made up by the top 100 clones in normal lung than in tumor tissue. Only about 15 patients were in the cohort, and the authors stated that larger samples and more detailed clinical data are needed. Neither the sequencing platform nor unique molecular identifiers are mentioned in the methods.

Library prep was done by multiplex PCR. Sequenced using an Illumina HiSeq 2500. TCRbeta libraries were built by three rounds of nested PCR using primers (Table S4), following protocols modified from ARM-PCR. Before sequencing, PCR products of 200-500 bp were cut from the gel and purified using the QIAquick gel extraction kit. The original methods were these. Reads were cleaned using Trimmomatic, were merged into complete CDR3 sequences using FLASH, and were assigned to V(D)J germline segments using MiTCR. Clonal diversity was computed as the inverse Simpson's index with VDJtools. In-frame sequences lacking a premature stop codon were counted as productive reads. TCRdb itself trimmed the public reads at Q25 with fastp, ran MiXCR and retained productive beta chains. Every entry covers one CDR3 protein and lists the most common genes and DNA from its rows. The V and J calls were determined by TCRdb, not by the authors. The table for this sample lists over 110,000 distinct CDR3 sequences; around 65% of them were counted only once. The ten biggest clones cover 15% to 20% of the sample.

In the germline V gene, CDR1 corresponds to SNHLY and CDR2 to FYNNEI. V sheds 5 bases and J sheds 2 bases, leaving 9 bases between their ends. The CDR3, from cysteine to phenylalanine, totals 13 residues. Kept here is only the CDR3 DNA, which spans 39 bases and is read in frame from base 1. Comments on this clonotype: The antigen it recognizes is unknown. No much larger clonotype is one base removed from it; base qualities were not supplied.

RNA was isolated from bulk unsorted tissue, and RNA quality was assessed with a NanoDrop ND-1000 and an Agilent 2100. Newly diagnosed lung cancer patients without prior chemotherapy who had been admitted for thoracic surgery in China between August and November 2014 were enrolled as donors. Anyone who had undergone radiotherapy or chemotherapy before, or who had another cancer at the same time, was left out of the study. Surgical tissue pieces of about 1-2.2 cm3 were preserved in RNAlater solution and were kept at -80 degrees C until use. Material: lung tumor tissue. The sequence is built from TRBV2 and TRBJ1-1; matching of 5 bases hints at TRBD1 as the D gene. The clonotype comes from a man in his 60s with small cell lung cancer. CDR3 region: CASSWDGNTEAFF. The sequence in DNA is TGTGCCAGCAGTTGGGACGGAAACACTGAAGCTTTCTTT.